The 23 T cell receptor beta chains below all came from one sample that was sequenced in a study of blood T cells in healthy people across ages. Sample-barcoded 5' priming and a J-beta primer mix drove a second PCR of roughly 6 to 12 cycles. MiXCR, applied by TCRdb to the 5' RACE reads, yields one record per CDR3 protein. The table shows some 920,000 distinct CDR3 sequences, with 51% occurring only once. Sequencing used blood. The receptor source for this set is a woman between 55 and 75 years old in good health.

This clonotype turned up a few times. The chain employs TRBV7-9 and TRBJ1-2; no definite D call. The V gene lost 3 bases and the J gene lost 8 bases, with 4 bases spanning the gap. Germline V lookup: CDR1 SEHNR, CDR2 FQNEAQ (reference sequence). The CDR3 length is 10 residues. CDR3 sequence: CASSFGGYTF. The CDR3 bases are TGTGCCAGCAGCTTTGGCGGCTACACCTTC.

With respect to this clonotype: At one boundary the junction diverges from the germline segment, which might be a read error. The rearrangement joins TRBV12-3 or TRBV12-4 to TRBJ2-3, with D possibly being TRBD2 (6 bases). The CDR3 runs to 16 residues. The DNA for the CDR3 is TGTGCCAGCAGTCCCGGGAGTAGCGGCCGAGCAGATGCGCAGTATTTT. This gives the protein CASSPGSSGRADAQYF.

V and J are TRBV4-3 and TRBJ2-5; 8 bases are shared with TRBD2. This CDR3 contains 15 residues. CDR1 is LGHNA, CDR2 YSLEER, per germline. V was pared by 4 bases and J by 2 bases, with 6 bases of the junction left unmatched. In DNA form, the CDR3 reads TGCGCCAGCAGCCCGGTACTAGCGGAACAAGAGACCCAGTACTTC. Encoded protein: CASSPVLAEQETQYF.

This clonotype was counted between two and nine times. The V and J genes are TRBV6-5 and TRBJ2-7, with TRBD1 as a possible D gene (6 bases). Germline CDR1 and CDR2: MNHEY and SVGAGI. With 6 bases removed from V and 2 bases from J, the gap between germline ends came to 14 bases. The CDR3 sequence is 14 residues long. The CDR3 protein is CASRLRDIPYEQYF. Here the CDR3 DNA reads TGTGCCAGCAGACTCCGGGACATACCCTACGAGCAGTACTTC.

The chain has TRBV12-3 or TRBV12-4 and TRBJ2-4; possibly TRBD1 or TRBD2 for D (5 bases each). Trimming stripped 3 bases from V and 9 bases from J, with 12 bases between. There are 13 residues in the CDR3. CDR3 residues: CASSLGELGIQYF. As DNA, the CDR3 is TGTGCCAGCAGTTTGGGGGAGTTAGGCATTCAGTACTTC.

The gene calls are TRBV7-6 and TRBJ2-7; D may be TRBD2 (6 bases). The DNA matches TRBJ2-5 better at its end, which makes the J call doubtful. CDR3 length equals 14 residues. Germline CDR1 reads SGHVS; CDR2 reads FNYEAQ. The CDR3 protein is CASSHSGESETQYF. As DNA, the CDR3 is TGTGCCAGCAGCCACTCGGGGGAGTCAGAGACCCAGTACTTC.

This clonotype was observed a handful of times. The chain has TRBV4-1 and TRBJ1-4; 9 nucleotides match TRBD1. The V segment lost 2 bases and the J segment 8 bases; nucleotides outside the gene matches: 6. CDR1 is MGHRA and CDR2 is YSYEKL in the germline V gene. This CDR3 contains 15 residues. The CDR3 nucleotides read TGCGCCAGCAGCCAAAAAGGGACAGGGTTAGAAAAACTGTTTTTT. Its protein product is CASSQKGTGLEKLFF.

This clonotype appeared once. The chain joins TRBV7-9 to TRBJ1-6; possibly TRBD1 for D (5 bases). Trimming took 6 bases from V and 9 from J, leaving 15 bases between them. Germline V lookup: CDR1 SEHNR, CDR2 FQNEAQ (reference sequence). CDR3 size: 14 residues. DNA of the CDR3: TGTGCCAGCAGGAAAGGGGCTTCGGGTTCACCCCTCCACTTT. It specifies CASRKGASGSPLHF. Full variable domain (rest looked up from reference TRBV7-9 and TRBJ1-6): DTGVSQNPRHKITKRGQNVTFRCDPISEHNRLYWYRQTLGQGPEFLTYFQNEAQLEKSRLLSDRFSAERPKGSFSTLEIQRTEQGDSAMYLCASRKGASGSPLHFGNGTRLTVT.

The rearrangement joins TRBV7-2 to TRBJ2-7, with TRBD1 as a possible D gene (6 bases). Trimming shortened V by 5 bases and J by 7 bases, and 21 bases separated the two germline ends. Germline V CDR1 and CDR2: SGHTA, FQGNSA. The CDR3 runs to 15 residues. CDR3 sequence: CASSPEWTAVWEQYF. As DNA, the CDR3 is TGTGCCAGCAGCCCCGAGTGGACAGCCGTTTGGGAGCAGTACTTC.

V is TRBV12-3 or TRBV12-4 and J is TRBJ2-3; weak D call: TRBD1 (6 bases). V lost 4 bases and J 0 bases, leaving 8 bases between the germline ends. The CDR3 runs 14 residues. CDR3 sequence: CASSYQGSTDTQYF. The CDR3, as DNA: TGTGCCAGCAGTTATCAGGGGAGCACAGATACGCAGTATTTT.

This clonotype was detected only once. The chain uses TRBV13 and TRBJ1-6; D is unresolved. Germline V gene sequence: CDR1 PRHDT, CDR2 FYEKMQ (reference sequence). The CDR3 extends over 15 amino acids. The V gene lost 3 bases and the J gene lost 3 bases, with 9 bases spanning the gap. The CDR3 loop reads CASSFTGNYNSPLHF. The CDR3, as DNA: TGTGCCAGCAGCTTTACCGGGAACTATAATTCACCCCTCCACTTT.

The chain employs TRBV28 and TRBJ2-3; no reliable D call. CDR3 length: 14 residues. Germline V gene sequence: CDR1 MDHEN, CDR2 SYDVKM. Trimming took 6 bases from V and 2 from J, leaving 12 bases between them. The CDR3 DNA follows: TGTGCCAGCAGCAAGCCGCAGCTCACAGATACGCAGTATTTT. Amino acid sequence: CASSKPQLTDTQYF. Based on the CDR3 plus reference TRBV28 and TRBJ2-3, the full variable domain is DVKVTQSSRYLVKRTGEKVFLECVQDMDHENMFWYRQDPGLGLRLIYFSYDVKMKEKGDIPEGYSVSREKKERFSLILESASTNQTSMYLCASSKPQLTDTQYFGPGTRLTVL.

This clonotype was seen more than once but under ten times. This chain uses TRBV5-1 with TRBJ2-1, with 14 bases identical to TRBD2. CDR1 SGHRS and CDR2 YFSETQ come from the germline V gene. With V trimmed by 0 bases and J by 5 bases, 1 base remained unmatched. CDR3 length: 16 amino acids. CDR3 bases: TGCGCCAGCAGCTTGGGACTAGCGGGAGGGGACAATGAGCAGTTCTTC. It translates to CASSLGLAGGDNEQFF.

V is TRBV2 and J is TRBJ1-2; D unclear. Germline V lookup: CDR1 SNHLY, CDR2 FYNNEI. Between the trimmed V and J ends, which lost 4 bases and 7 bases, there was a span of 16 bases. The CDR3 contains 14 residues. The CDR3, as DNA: TGTGCCAGCAGTGTATTGCTCTCCAATGGTGGCTACACCTTC. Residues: CASSVLLSNGGYTF.

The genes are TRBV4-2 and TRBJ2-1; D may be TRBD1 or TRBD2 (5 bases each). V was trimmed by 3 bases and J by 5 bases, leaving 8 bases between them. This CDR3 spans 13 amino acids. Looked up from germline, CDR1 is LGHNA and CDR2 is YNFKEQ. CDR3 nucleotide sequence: TGTGCCAGCAGCCAGGGGGTCCACAATGAGCAGTTCTTC. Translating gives CASSQGVHNEQFF.

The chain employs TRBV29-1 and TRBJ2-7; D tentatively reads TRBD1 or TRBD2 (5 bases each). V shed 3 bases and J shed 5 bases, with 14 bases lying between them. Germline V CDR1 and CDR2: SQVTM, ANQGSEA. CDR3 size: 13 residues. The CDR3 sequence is CSVDLGPKDEQYF. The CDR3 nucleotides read TGCAGCGTTGACTTGGGACCGAAGGACGAGCAGTACTTC.

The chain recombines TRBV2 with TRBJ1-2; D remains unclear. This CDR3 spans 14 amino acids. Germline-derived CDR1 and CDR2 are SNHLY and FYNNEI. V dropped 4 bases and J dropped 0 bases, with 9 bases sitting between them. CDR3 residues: CASSGLGSNYGYTF. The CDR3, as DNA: TGTGCCAGCAGTGGGTTGGGGTCTAACTATGGCTACACCTTC. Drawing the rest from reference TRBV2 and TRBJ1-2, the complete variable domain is EPEVTQTPSHQVTQMGQEVILRCVPISNHLYFYWYRQILGQKVEFLVSFYNNEISEKSEIFDDQFSVERPDGSNFTLKIRSTKLEDSAMYFCASSGLGSNYGYTFGSGTRLTVV.

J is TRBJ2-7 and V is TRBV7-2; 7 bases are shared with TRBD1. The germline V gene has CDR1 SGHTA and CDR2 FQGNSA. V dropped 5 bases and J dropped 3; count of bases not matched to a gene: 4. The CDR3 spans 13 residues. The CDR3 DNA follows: TGTGCCAGCAGCGTACGGACAGGCTACGAGCAGTACTTC. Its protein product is CASSVRTGYEQYF. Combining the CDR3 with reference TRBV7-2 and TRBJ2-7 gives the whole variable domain GAGVSQSPSNKVTEKGKDVELRCDPISGHTALYWYRQSLGQGLEFLIYFQGNSAPDKSGLPSDRFSAERTGGSVSTLTIQRTQQEDSAVYLCASSVRTGYEQYFGPGTRLTVT.

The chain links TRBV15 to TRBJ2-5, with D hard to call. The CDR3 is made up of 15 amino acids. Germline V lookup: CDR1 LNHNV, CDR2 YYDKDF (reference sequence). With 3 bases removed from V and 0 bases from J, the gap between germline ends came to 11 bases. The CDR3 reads CATSSLPGHQETQYF. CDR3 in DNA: TGTGCCACCAGCAGCCTTCCGGGCCACCAAGAGACCCAGTACTTC.

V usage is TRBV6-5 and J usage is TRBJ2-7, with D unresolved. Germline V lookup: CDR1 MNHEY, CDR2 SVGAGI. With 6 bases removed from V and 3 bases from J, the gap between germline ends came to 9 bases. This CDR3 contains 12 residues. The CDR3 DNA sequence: TGTGCCAGCAGGGGGATTCTCTACGAGCAGTACTTC. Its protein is CASRGILYEQYF.

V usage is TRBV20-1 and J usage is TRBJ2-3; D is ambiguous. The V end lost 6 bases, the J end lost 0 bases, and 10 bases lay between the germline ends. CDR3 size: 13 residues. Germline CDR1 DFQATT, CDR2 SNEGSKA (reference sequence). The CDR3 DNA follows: TGCAGTGCGGCAACAGAGAGCACAGATACGCAGTATTTT. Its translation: CSAATESTDTQYF.

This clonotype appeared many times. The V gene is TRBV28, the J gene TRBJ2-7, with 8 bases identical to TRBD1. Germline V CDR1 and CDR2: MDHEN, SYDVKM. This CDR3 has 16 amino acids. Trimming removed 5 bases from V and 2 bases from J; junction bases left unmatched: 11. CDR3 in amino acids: CASSAPPGTGTYEQYF. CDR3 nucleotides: TGTGCCAGCAGTGCCCCCCCCGGGACAGGAACCTACGAGCAGTACTTC. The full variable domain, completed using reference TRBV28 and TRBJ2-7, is DVKVTQSSRYLVKRTGEKVFLECVQDMDHENMFWYRQDPGLGLRLIYFSYDVKMKEKGDIPEGYSVSREKKERFSLILESASTNQTSMYLCASSAPPGTGTYEQYFGPGTRLTVT.

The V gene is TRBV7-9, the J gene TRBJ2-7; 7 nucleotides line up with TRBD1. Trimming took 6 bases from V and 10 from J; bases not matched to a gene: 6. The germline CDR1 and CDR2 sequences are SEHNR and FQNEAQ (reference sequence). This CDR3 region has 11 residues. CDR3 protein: CASSGNRGQYF. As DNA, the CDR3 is TGTGCCAGCAGTGGAAACAGGGGACAGTACTTC.